This passage covers 24 T cell receptor beta chains from one sample sequenced in a study of blood T cells in healthy people across ages. It was with a sample-barcoded 5' primer and a J-beta primer mix that a second PCR of roughly 7 to 12 cycles was run. One entry per CDR3 protein results from TCRdb running MiXCR on the 5' RACE reads. The sample holds almost 1 million distinct CDR3 sequences, about 53% seen once. Sample: blood. These receptors were collected from a woman aged 55-70 years in good health.

This chain uses TRBV2 with TRBJ2-3, with D possibly TRBD2 on 5 matching bases. The V gene's germline CDR1 is SNHLY and CDR2 FYNNEI. V was shortened by 6 bases and J by 10 bases, with 20 bases between the two germline ends. The CDR3 totals 14 residues. DNA for the CDR3: TGTGCCAGCAGCCGGGGTAACAATGACGGAGCGCAGTATTTT. Translated: CASSRGNNDGAQYF.

This clonotype was observed a few times. V gene TRBV5-1 combines with J gene TRBJ1-2, with a tentative D call TRBD1 (5 bases). Germline V gives CDR1 SGHRS, CDR2 YFSETQ. The CDR3 has 14 amino acids. Trimming shortened V by 5 bases and J by 1 base, and 12 bases separated the two germline ends. Written as DNA, the CDR3 is TGCGCCAGCAGTTACTCCAGGGATAACTATGGCTACACCTTC. Its translation is CASSYSRDNYGYTF.

In its sample, this clonotype was seen a few times. At one of its ends the junction is not consistent with the germline gene, which may arise from a read error. The rearrangement links TRBV7-9 to TRBJ1-5, with a weak D call TRBD1 (6 bases). This CDR3 is 12 amino acids long. Looked up from germline, CDR1 is SEHNR and CDR2 is FQNEAQ (reference sequence). The CDR3 sequence: CASNRDNQPQHF. For the CDR3, the DNA is TGTGCCAGCAACAGGGACAATCAGCCTCAGCATTTT.

V is TRBV29-1 and J is TRBJ1-2; D is ambiguous. This CDR3 has 12 amino acids. Germline assignment: CDR1 SQVTM and CDR2 ANQGSEA. V was pared by 8 bases and J by 2 bases, with 12 bases between. The CDR3, as DNA: TGCAGCTCCGGACCTGGCAACTATGGCTACACCTTC. Its protein is CSSGPGNYGYTF.

The chain joins TRBV4-3 to TRBJ1-2; a possible D gene is TRBD1 (5 bases). The CDR3 is made up of 15 amino acids. With 1 base removed from V and 2 bases from J, the gap between germline ends came to 11 bases. CDR1 is LGHNA and CDR2 is YSLEER in the germline V gene. CDR3 protein: CASSQGPGPNYGYTF. For the CDR3, the DNA is TGCGCCAGCAGCCAAGGCCCAGGGCCAAACTATGGCTACACCTTC.

This clonotype was found a few times. This chain connects TRBV7-9 to TRBJ2-7; D is unresolved. The CDR3 has 12 amino acids. Looked up from germline, CDR1 is SEHNR and CDR2 is FQNEAQ (reference sequence). V was cut by 1 base and J by 7 bases, with 8 bases left in between. CDR3 sequence (DNA): TGTGCCAGCAGCTTAGTAAACGGGGAGCAGTACTTC. Translation gives CASSLVNGEQYF.

The V and J genes are TRBV20-1 and TRBJ2-1, with 8 bases matching TRBD2. The length of the CDR3 is 14 residues. The V and J ends lost 2 bases and 8 bases, in that order; junction bases with no gene match: 8. The germline gives CDR1 DFQATT, CDR2 SNEGSKA (reference sequence). CDR3 sequence reads: CSARRSGGVDEQFF. The CDR3 DNA is TGCAGTGCTAGACGCAGCGGGGGAGTAGATGAGCAGTTCTTC.

This clonotype was seen a handful of times. V is TRBV27 and J is TRBJ2-5, with 12 bases that match TRBD2. Germline V gene sequence: CDR1 MNHEY, CDR2 SMNVEV (reference sequence). V dropped 10 bases and J dropped 5; count of bases not matched to a gene: 8. This CDR3 region has 14 residues. CDR3 DNA: TGTGCCACTTCTAGCGGGAGGGCGGTGGAGACCCAGTACTTC. Its protein product is CATSSGRAVETQYF.

Comment on this clonotype: Mismatch with germline at one junction end may stem from a read error. This chain links TRBV4-2 with TRBJ2-7; 7 positions match TRBD1. The germline CDR1 and CDR2 sequences are LGHNA and YNFKEQ. This CDR3 is 17 amino acids long. The CDR3 reads CASSQGDRVTISCEQYF. For the CDR3, the DNA is TGTGCCAGCAGCCAAGGAGACAGGGTAACCATCTCCTGCGAGCAGTACTTC.

The chain has TRBV2 and TRBJ1-1, with D possibly TRBD1 on 5 matching bases. The CDR3 is made up of 13 amino acids. The V and J ends lost 1 base and 5 bases respectively, with 8 bases between them. Germline loops: CDR1 SNHLY, CDR2 FYNNEI. Here the CDR3 reads CASSEDGGTEAFF. The DNA of the CDR3 is TGTGCCAGCAGTGAAGACGGGGGAACTGAAGCTTTCTTT. Full variable domain (remainder filled in from reference TRBV2 and TRBJ1-1): EPEVTQTPSHQVTQMGQEVILRCVPISNHLYFYWYRQILGQKVEFLVSFYNNEISEKSEIFDDQFSVERPDGSNFTLKIRSTKLEDSAMYFCASSEDGGTEAFFGQGTRLTVV.

This clonotype appeared a few times. V usage is TRBV29-1 and J usage is TRBJ1-2, with 7 bases aligning to TRBD1. The CDR3 contains 11 residues. CDR1 SQVTM and CDR2 ANQGSEA come from the germline V gene. V shed 8 bases, J shed 7 bases, and the junction held 7 bases outside the gene matches. The CDR3 sequence: CSTMTGSGYTF. The CDR3 nucleotides read TGCAGCACAATGACAGGGAGTGGCTACACCTTC. Variable domain in full (rest from reference TRBV29-1 and TRBJ1-2): SAVISQKPSRDICQRGTSLTIQCQVDSQVTMMFWYRQQPGQSLTLIATANQGSEATYESGFVIDKFPISRPNLTFSTLTVSNMSPEDSSIYLCSTMTGSGYTFGSGTRLTVV.

The V call is TRBV29-1, the J call TRBJ1-2; 12 nucleotides align to TRBD1. CDR1 and CDR2 from the germline V gene are SQVTM and ANQGSEA. With 4 bases clipped from V and 7 bases from J, the junction kept 16 bases outside the gene matches. The CDR3 is made up of 17 amino acids. The CDR3 reads CSVGEETLRDRGPGYTF. The CDR3 region has the DNA TGCAGCGTTGGCGAGGAAACTCTACGGGACAGGGGGCCTGGCTACACCTTC.

This clonotype was counted a few times. The rearrangement uses TRBV20-1 and TRBJ2-1; the D gene is possibly TRBD2 (5 bases). The germline V gene encodes CDR1 DFQATT and CDR2 SNEGSKA (reference sequence). The CDR3 spans 16 residues. The V gene lost 6 bases and the J gene lost 3 bases, with 21 bases spanning the gap. CDR3 sequence (DNA): TGCAGTGCCCTCAGAGATGGGCGAGCGGACTACAATGAGCAGTTCTTC. Encoded protein: CSALRDGRADYNEQFF.

The CDR3 nucleotides read TGCAGTGCTAGAGATGGGCTAGCGGTCTACAATGAGCAGTTCTTC. It encodes CSARDGLAVYNEQFF. The rearrangement joins TRBV20-1 to TRBJ2-1; 7 bases are a match to TRBD2. The CDR3 is made up of 15 amino acids. Germline V gene lookup returns CDR1 DFQATT and CDR2 SNEGSKA (reference sequence). Trimming removed 0 bases from V and 3 bases from J; junction bases left unmatched: 5.

V is TRBV7-6 and J is TRBJ1-4, with 9 nucleotides matching TRBD1. This CDR3 region has 16 residues. CDR1 SGHVS and CDR2 FNYEAQ come from the germline V gene. J lost 2 bases, V lost 6 bases, and 7 bases had no gene match. The CDR3 sequence: CASRGTGRQTNEKLFF. The CDR3 DNA reads as TGTGCCAGCAGGGGGACAGGGCGACAGACTAATGAAAAACTGTTTTTT.

This clonotype was seen repeatedly, ten times or more. CDR3 residues: CASSAQGNEKLFF. CDR3 sequence (DNA): TGTGCCAGCTCAGCCCAGGGTAATGAAAAACTGTTTTTT. The chain recombines TRBV18 with TRBJ1-4; a possible D gene is TRBD1 (5 bases). Trimming pared 5 bases from V and 4 bases from J, leaving 8 bases between. The germline V gene encodes CDR1 KGHSH and CDR2 LQKENI. This CDR3 comprises 13 residues.

A few counts support this clonotype. The chain has TRBV4-1 and TRBJ2-7; 9 bases are a match to TRBD1. Germline V CDR1 and CDR2: MGHRA, YSYEKL. The CDR3 is made up of 15 amino acids. V lost 3 bases to trimming and J lost 6 bases; unmatched junction nucleotides: 9. The CDR3 here is CASSQARGTGLEQYF. CDR3 sequence (DNA): TGCGCCAGCAGCCAGGCACGGGGGACAGGGCTCGAGCAGTACTTC.

The J gene is TRBJ2-7, the V gene TRBV7-2, with no clear D. Per germline, CDR1 SGHTA and CDR2 FQGNSA. The V end lost 1 base, the J end lost 2 bases, and 12 bases lay between the germline ends. The CDR3 has 15 residues. The CDR3 region is CASSLGTALTYEQYF. The CDR3 DNA is TGTGCCAGCAGCTTAGGTACGGCGCTTACCTACGAGCAGTACTTC.

Comments on this clonotype: A read error may produce the germline difference seen at one junction end. This chain uses TRBV4-2 with TRBJ2-3; 7 bases map to TRBD2. This CDR3 has 16 residues. CDR1 and CDR2 from the germline V gene are LGHNA and YNFKEQ. CDR3 bases: TGCGCCAGCAGCCGAGTCCTAGCGGATGGCACAGATACGCAGTATTTT. Amino acids: CASSRVLADGTDTQYF.

J is TRBJ2-5 and V is TRBV29-1; D is ambiguous. The CDR3 runs 12 residues. Trimming left V 5 bases short and J 12 bases short, with 19 bases between. Germline CDR1 is SQVTM and CDR2 is ANQGSEA. The DNA of the CDR3 is TGCAGCGTTCGAGACCCTTCCTACGAGAAGTACTTC. Translating it yields CSVRDPSYEKYF.

This clonotype was picked up a small number of times. One junction end does not reproduce the germline sequence, and a read error may be involved. This rearrangement joins TRBV5-1 to TRBJ2-7, with a possible D match to TRBD2 (5 bases). Germline V gene lookup returns CDR1 SGHRS and CDR2 YFSETQ. This CDR3 contains 12 residues. In DNA form, the CDR3 reads TGCGCCAGCTGCTTAGAGGGTCACGAGCAGTACTTC. Encoded protein: CASCLEGHEQYF.

The chain employs TRBV9 and TRBJ2-5; D unclear. CDR1 and CDR2 from the germline V gene are SGDLS and YYNGEE. CDR3 length equals 14 residues. Trimming left V 0 bases short and J 2 bases short, with 8 bases between. CDR3 DNA: TGTGCCAGCAGCGTAGGTTGGACGCAAGAGACCCAGTACTTC. This gives the protein CASSVGWTQETQYF.

V gene TRBV3-1 combines with J gene TRBJ2-4; D gene uncertain. The closer fit of TRBJ2-7 to the DNA end suggests the J call may be wrong. The CDR3 spans 15 residues. Germline V gene data show CDR1 as LGHDT and CDR2 as YNNKEL (reference sequence). As DNA, the CDR3 is TGTGCCAGCAGCAGAATGGCCTCGACCTCCTACGAGCAGTACTTC. Translated, it gives CASSRMASTSYEQYF.

This clonotype was recorded a few times. This sequence joins TRBV5-8 and TRBJ2-7, with 10 bases lining up with TRBD2. The CDR3 is 15 amino acids. Germline V gene sequence: CDR1 SGHTS, CDR2 YDEGEE. Trimming at V came to 3 bases and at J to 3 bases, leaving 6 bases not matched to a gene. The CDR3 here is CASSSSWTSGYEQYF. DNA of the CDR3: TGTGCCAGCAGCTCCTCATGGACTAGCGGCTACGAGCAGTACTTC. Filled out from reference TRBV5-8 and TRBJ2-7, the complete variable domain reads EAGVTQSPTHLIKTRGQQATLRCSPISGHTSVYWYQQALGLGLQFLLWYDEGEERNRGNFPPRFSGRQFPNYSSELNVNALELEDSALYLCASSSSWTSGYEQYFGPGTRLTVT.